The 14 T cell receptor beta chains given below trace back to one sample, sequenced in a study of OX40 agonist ivuxolimab in advanced cancers. The assay was immunoSEQ multiplex PCR, and TCRdb's table has in-frame clones only and misses some. Of more than 25,000 clones listed, around 84% are singletons. This sample comprised CD4+ or CD8+ T cells sorted from blood, obtained in a trial of the OX40 agonist ivuxolimab. These receptor sequences come from an adult with an advanced solid tumor such as melanoma, head and neck, liver or kidney cancer.

This rearrangement joins TRBV25-1 to TRBJ1-2; 7 bases map to TRBD1. Germline CDR1 reads MGHDK; CDR2 reads SYGVNS. The CDR3 runs to 11 residues. Unmatched junction bases numbered 7, after V lost 10 bases and J lost 8 bases. DNA of the CDR3: TGTGCCACCAGGGGGGGGCCGGGCTACACCTTC. Protein: CATRGGPGYTF.

This clone was observed a handful of times. The chain uses TRBV27 and TRBJ2-1; 10 bases are shared with TRBD2. The CDR3 length is 17 residues. Trimming at V came to 9 bases and at J to 7 bases, leaving 18 bases not matched to a gene. Germline V gene lookup returns CDR1 MNHEY and CDR2 SMNVEV (reference sequence). The CDR3 nucleotides are TGTGCCAGAAGGGGCCCCCTTGGGCAGCGGGAGGGGAATGAGCAGTTCTTC. It translates to CARRGPLGQREGNEQFF.

The chain has TRBV19 and TRBJ2-1, with D possibly matching TRBD2 (5 bases). Germline values: CDR1 LNHDA, CDR2 SQIVND (reference sequence). CDR3 size: 15 residues. The V gene lost 4 bases and the J gene lost 7 bases, with 17 bases spanning the gap. DNA of the CDR3: TGTGCCAGTAGTACCACGAGCGGAGCAACGAATGAGCAGTTCTTC. Translation gives CASSTTSGATNEQFF.

The V gene is TRBV7-6, the J gene TRBJ2-1; the D is unclear. The CDR3 sequence is 17 residues long. V was clipped by 4 bases and J by 0 bases, with 16 bases between them. Germline CDR1 reads SGHVS; CDR2 reads FNYEAQ. The CDR3 DNA follows: TGTGCCAGCAGCTCCTTTCCTCGAACCGGCTCCTACAATGAGCAGTTCTTC. Translated: CASSSFPRTGSYNEQFF.

The chain couples TRBV19 to TRBJ1-2; D might be TRBD1 (6 bases). Between the trimmed V and J ends, which lost 0 bases and 7 bases, there was a span of 18 bases. CDR3 length: 16 residues. Per germline, CDR1 LNHDA and CDR2 SQIVND (reference sequence). The CDR3 is CASSIDLGAGEAGYTF. The CDR3 bases are TGTGCCAGTAGTATAGATCTGGGCGCAGGGGAGGCTGGCTACACCTTC.

This clone is a singleton in its sample. The junction and the germline gene differ at one end; a read error may be behind it. The chain recombines TRBV7-9 with TRBJ2-1; 10 positions agree with TRBD2. The CDR3 is 13 residues long. CDR1 and CDR2 from the germline V gene are SEHNR and FQNEAQ (reference sequence). CDR3 loop: CASSLAGVFEQFF. The CDR3 DNA is TGTGCCAGCAGCCTAGCGGGAGTTTTTGAGCAGTTCTTC. The full variable domain, its missing parts supplied by reference TRBV7-9 and TRBJ2-1, is DTGVSQNPRHKITKRGQNVTFRCDPISEHNRLYWYRQTLGQGPEFLTYFQNEAQLEKSRLLSDRFSAERPKGSFSTLEIQRTEQGDSAMYLCASSLAGVFEQFFGPGTRLTVL.

V is TRBV7-9 and J is TRBJ2-1, with TRBD2 identical over 8 bases. The germline CDR1 and CDR2 sequences are SEHNR and FQNEAQ (reference sequence). The CDR3 length is 17 residues. With V trimmed by 5 bases and J by 4 bases, 13 bases remained unmatched. The CDR3 DNA is TGTGCCAGCAGCCTCCTTAAGGTAGCGGGGAGGTACAATGAGCAGTTCTTC. Its translation: CASSLLKVAGRYNEQFF. The entire variable domain, with the rest obtained from reference TRBV7-9 and TRBJ2-1, is as follows: DTGVSQNPRHKITKRGQNVTFRCDPISEHNRLYWYRQTLGQGPEFLTYFQNEAQLEKSRLLSDRFSAERPKGSFSTLEIQRTEQGDSAMYLCASSLLKVAGRYNEQFFGPGTRLTVL.

V usage is TRBV5-3 and J usage is TRBJ1-1; D is perhaps TRBD1 (6 bases). TRBV5-3 is known as an ORF, though its function is uncertain. Trimming shortened V by 3 bases and J by 4 bases, and 16 bases separated the two germline ends. CDR3 length equals 15 residues. The CDR3 protein is CARSWGPGGGTEAFF. CDR3 nucleotide sequence: TGTGCCAGAAGCTGGGGGCCCGGTGGCGGCACTGAAGCTTTCTTT.

This chain joins TRBV27 and TRBJ2-5; no clear D. The germline V and J ends were trimmed by 2 bases and 4 bases, with 8 bases remaining between them. Germline lookup yields CDR1 MNHEY and CDR2 SMNVEV (reference sequence). This CDR3 spans 13 amino acids. CDR3 region: CASSLDSGETQYF. The CDR3 region has the DNA TGTGCCAGCAGTTTAGACTCAGGAGAGACCCAGTACTTC.

The gene calls are TRBV11-2 and TRBJ2-5; 7 nucleotides agree with TRBD1. V lost 5 bases to trimming and J lost 5 bases; unmatched junction nucleotides: 8. This CDR3 spans 14 amino acids. Germline CDR1 SGHAT, CDR2 FQNNGV. The CDR3 is CASSRDRVEETQYF. The CDR3 DNA reads TGTGCCAGCAGCCGTGACAGGGTGGAGGAGACCCAGTACTTC.

The CDR3 reads CASSTPDFYNYEQYF. The CDR3 DNA is TGTGCCAGCAGTACCCCAGACTTTTATAACTACGAGCAGTACTTC. The chain is built from TRBV28 and TRBJ2-7; D uncertain. The V and J ends lost 5 bases and 3 bases respectively, with 17 bases between them. The V gene's germline CDR1 is MDHEN and CDR2 SYDVKM. The CDR3 runs 15 residues.

J is TRBJ2-2 and V is TRBV9; D remains unclear. Trimming took off 0 bases at V and 4 bases at J, with 4 bases between the two ends. The CDR3 consists of 13 residues. The germline V gene encodes CDR1 SGDLS and CDR2 YYNGEE. CDR3 residues: CASSVGGTGELFF. The CDR3 region has the DNA TGTGCCAGCAGCGTAGGAGGCACCGGGGAGCTGTTTTTT.

This clone was seen a handful of times. The V and J genes are TRBV4-1 and TRBJ2-3; D is uncertain. The CDR3 is 18 residues long. The germline CDR1 and CDR2 sequences are MGHRA and YSYEKL. V lost 0 bases to trimming and J lost 4 bases, with 20 bases between them. CDR3 sequence: CASSQDFKGFPEADTQYF. CDR3 in DNA: TGCGCCAGCAGCCAAGATTTTAAGGGTTTTCCAGAGGCAGATACGCAGTATTTT.

The chain has TRBV5-6 and TRBJ1-1; no reliable D call. Germline CDR1 is SGHDT and CDR2 is YYEEEE. Trimming shortened V by 0 bases and J by 8 bases, and 11 bases separated the two germline ends. The CDR3 consists of 13 residues. CDR3 sequence (DNA): TGTGCCAGCAGCTTGGGGGAGGTGGTGGAAGCTTTCTTT. Protein product: CASSLGEVVEAFF.